This TCR beta chain emerged from a study of T cells after yellow fever vaccination. Broader study findings: The booster saw the reappearance of most primary-vaccination clones (roughly 95% CD4, roughly 87% CD8). Contaminants from the bulk population, in the form of abundant clonotypes, could be found in FACS-sorted repertoires. Clonotypes appearing in both CD4 and CD8 compartments existed, and their share was small.

UMIs were added to TCR cDNA along with a universal primer site when it was made by 5'RACE template switching. Each CDR3 protein is one row after TCRdb ran MiXCR on the 5' RACE reads. The sample has around 140,000 distinct CDR3 sequences; about 7.7% are singletons. This clonotype was recorded once. Antigen specificity is unknown. The sample was CD4+ T cells sorted from PBMCs, taken 5 days after the yellow fever booster vaccination. This sequence originates from a man in his thirties or forties who received the YFV17D yellow fever vaccine.

The CDR3 loop reads CSARVEGSLAGFNEQFF. The CDR3 DNA follows: TGCAGTGCTAGGGTTGAGGGTTCACTAGCGGGATTTAATGAGCAGTTCTTC. The chain combines TRBV20-1 with TRBJ2-1; 10 bases agree with TRBD2. Germline V gene lookup returns CDR1 DFQATT and CDR2 SNEGSKA (reference sequence). This CDR3 has 17 amino acids. With V trimmed by 3 bases and J by 7 bases, 15 bases remained unmatched.